These 20 T cell receptor beta chains originate from one sample sequenced in a study of T-cell memory formation after mild COVID-19. TCRdb redid the calling of the 5' RACE reads with MiXCR, one entry per CDR3 protein. The table has around 430,000 distinct CDR3 sequences, roughly 15% seen once. The sequencing input was PBMCs or a T cell subset sorted from them (not recorded which). Source of these receptors: a man between 18 and 35 years old who had mild COVID-19 (a few samples of this study predate the infection). Cell type and time point are not known.

The rearrangement links TRBV4-3 to TRBJ2-2; D gene unclear. The CDR3 runs to 16 residues. V dropped 0 bases and J dropped 1 base, with 9 bases sitting between them. CDR1 and CDR2 (germline): LGHNA, YSLEER. The DNA of the CDR3 is TGCGCCAGCAGCCAAGAGTTGGGGTTGAACACCGGGGAGCTGTTTTTT. Translation gives CASSQELGLNTGELFF.

The V call is TRBV7-2, the J call TRBJ2-3; 9 bases align to TRBD1. The CDR3 is 15 amino acids. With V trimmed by 5 bases and J by 5 bases, 8 bases remained unmatched. The V gene's germline CDR1 is SGHTA and CDR2 FQGNSA. CDR3 sequence reads: CASSPTGTGRDTQYF. The CDR3 bases are TGTGCCAGCAGCCCCACCGGGACAGGGAGAGATACGCAGTATTTT.

This clonotype was counted many times. The junction departs from the called germline gene at one end, perhaps through a read error. J is TRBJ2-3 and V is TRBV5-1; the D gene is possibly TRBD2 (7 bases). This CDR3 has 14 amino acids. Germline CDR1 is SGHRS and CDR2 is YFSETQ. The CDR3 is CASSFGGPTDTQYF. The CDR3 nucleotides are TGTGCCAGCAGCTTCGGGGGGCCCACAGATACGCAGTATTTT.

In this sample, this clonotype turned up many times. The genes are TRBV4-3 and TRBJ2-2; TRBD2 aligns across 8 bases. With V trimmed by 0 bases and J by 4 bases, 7 bases remained unmatched. CDR3 length: 17 amino acids. Per the germline V gene, CDR1 is LGHNA and CDR2 is YSLEER. This chain's CDR3 is CASSQDFGGAPTGELFF. The CDR3 coding sequence is TGCGCCAGCAGCCAAGATTTCGGGGGGGCTCCCACCGGGGAGCTGTTTTTT.

The chain has TRBV4-3 and TRBJ2-1; 7 nucleotides align to TRBD2. J gave up 4 bases and V 0 bases, and 9 bases lay outside the gene matches. Germline CDR1 LGHNA, CDR2 YSLEER. This CDR3 spans 17 amino acids. CDR3 sequence: CASSQDQPAGTYNEQFF. DNA for the CDR3: TGCGCCAGCAGCCAAGATCAGCCAGCGGGGACTTACAATGAGCAGTTCTTC.

The V and J genes are TRBV6-6 and TRBJ1-2, with D perhaps matching TRBD1 (5 bases). CDR1 and CDR2 (germline): MNHNY, SVGAGI (reference sequence). The V end lost 0 bases, the J end lost 4 bases, and 12 bases lay between the germline ends. The CDR3 loop spans 15 amino acids. CDR3 sequence (DNA): TGTGCCAGCAGTTACTCGATAGGGGTGGCCTATGGCTACACCTTC. It is translated as CASSYSIGVAYGYTF.

This clonotype was observed a handful of times. The chain is built from TRBV6-2 or TRBV6-3 and TRBJ1-2, with D possibly being TRBD1 (6 bases). The CDR3 consists of 15 residues. With 2 bases removed from V and 3 bases from J, the gap between germline ends came to 13 bases. CDR1 and CDR2 from the germline V gene are MNHEY and SVGEGT. The chain's CDR3 is CASSYVRAGDYGYTF. The CDR3 DNA follows: TGTGCCAGCAGTTACGTCCGTGCAGGGGACTATGGCTACACCTTC.

This clonotype appeared a few times. The chain recombines TRBV6-6 with TRBJ2-7; perhaps TRBD2 as D (6 bases). The CDR3 is made up of 14 amino acids. CDR1 is MNHNY, CDR2 SVGAGI, per germline (reference sequence). Trimming shortened V by 4 bases and J by 3 bases, and 13 bases separated the two germline ends. The CDR3 loop reads CASSSDGGVYEQYF. The CDR3 DNA reads as TGTGCCAGCAGTTCCGACGGGGGTGTCTACGAGCAGTACTTC.

This clonotype was observed many times. V usage is TRBV6-5 and J usage is TRBJ2-2, with TRBD2 matching 11 bases. CDR3 size: 16 residues. Per germline, CDR1 MNHEY and CDR2 SVGAGI. V shed 6 bases and J 7 bases; nucleotides not matched to a gene: 10. The CDR3 coding sequence is TGTGCCAGCAGGGGAACTAGCGGGGGTTTGGGCGGGGAGCTGTTTTTT. It specifies CASRGTSGGLGGELFF.

The genes are TRBV4-2 and TRBJ1-2, with TRBD1 matching 8 bases. The V gene end was trimmed by 3 bases and the J gene end by 5 bases; junction bases not matched to a gene: 8. Germline V CDR1 and CDR2: LGHNA, YNFKEQ. The CDR3 contains 15 residues. This chain's CDR3 is CASSQGQELIYGYTF. The DNA of the CDR3 is TGTGCCAGCAGCCAGGGACAGGAGCTTATATATGGCTACACCTTC.

There are a few counts of this clonotype. The J gene is TRBJ1-4, the V gene TRBV7-2; D not certain. Trimming pared 4 bases from V and 7 bases from J, leaving 16 bases between. The length of the CDR3 is 15 residues. The V gene's germline CDR1 is SGHTA and CDR2 FQGNSA. CDR3 nucleotides: TGTGCCAGCAGCTCCCGCCTTCCGGGTGGTGAAAAACTGTTTTTT. Encoded protein: CASSSRLPGGEKLFF. The full variable domain, with the rest looked up from reference TRBV7-2 and TRBJ1-4, is GAGVSQSPSNKVTEKGKDVELRCDPISGHTALYWYRQSLGQGLEFLIYFQGNSAPDKSGLPSDRFSAERTGGSVSTLTIQRTQQEDSAVYLCASSSRLPGGEKLFFGSGTQLSVL.

This rearrangement joins TRBV14 to TRBJ1-2; no reliable D call. Germline V gene data show CDR1 as SGHDN and CDR2 as FVKESK. V gave up 0 bases and J gave up 4 bases, with 6 bases separating them. The CDR3 runs 13 residues. CDR3 nucleotides: TGTGCCAGCAGCCAAGATAACCGCTATGGCTACACCTTC. Translating gives CASSQDNRYGYTF.

This clonotype was seen only a few times. The CDR3 nucleotides read TGTGCCAGCAGCCTCAAGAAGGGAATTTATGGCTACACCTTC. Translation gives CASSLKKGIYGYTF. The chain recombines TRBV5-4 with TRBJ1-2; D remains unclear. The CDR3 covers 14 residues. Germline V CDR1 and CDR2: SGHNT, YYREEE (reference sequence). Trimming cost V 4 bases and J 5 bases, with 15 bases left between them.

This chain uses TRBV7-2 with TRBJ2-7; D gene unclear. CDR3 length equals 12 residues. CDR1 and CDR2 from the germline V gene are SGHTA and FQGNSA. Trimming took off 5 bases at V and 4 bases at J, with 9 bases between the two ends. The CDR3 coding sequence is TGTGCCAGCAGCAATCTCGGGTACGAGCAGTACGTC. It translates to CASSNLGYEQYV.

This clonotype was found a few times. The chain recombines TRBV5-6 with TRBJ2-7; 7 nucleotides match TRBD2. The CDR3 spans 15 residues. V trimming: 1 base; J trimming: 2 bases; junction bases outside the gene matches: 6. Per the germline V gene, CDR1 is SGHDT and CDR2 is YYEEEE. CDR3 loop: CASSLFGSGAYEQYF. In DNA, the CDR3 is TGTGCCAGCAGCTTGTTCGGAAGCGGGGCCTACGAGCAGTACTTC. The full variable domain, rest sourced from reference TRBV5-6 and TRBJ2-7, is DAGVTQSPTHLIKTRGQQVTLRCSPKSGHDTVSWYQQALGQGPQFIFQYYEEEERQRGNFPDRFSGHQFPNYSSELNVNALLLGDSALYLCASSLFGSGAYEQYFGPGTRLTVT.

This clonotype was seen more than once but under ten times. The chain uses TRBV6-5 and TRBJ1-6; 8 positions agree with TRBD1. J was trimmed by 9 bases and V by 6 bases; bases with no gene match: 10. The V gene's germline CDR1 is MNHEY and CDR2 SVGAGI. The CDR3 extends over 15 amino acids. The DNA for the CDR3 is TGTGCCAGCAGAATTCAGGGGGCTTTGGGTTCACCCCTCCACTTT. Translation gives CASRIQGALGSPLHF.

This clonotype occurred many times. This chain links TRBV29-1 with TRBJ2-3; the match to TRBD2 covers 13 bases. Per the germline V gene, CDR1 is SQVTM and CDR2 is ANQGSEA. This CDR3 has 18 residues. Trimming took 0 bases from V and 3 from J; bases not matched to a gene: 9. CDR3 region: CSVEEWTSGGRATDTQYF. Here the CDR3 DNA reads TGCAGCGTTGAAGAATGGACTAGCGGGGGCCGGGCGACAGATACGCAGTATTTT.

This clonotype was observed a single time. The chain uses TRBV2 and TRBJ2-1; D unclear. The V and J ends lost 11 bases and 0 bases respectively, with 17 bases between them. The CDR3 contains 15 residues. Germline lookup yields CDR1 SNHLY and CDR2 FYNNEI. As DNA, the CDR3 is TGTGCCGGTCTATCGACTCCTAGCTCCTACAATGAGCAGTTCTTC. This gives the protein CAGLSTPSSYNEQFF.

The V call is TRBV4-1, the J call TRBJ2-7; 7 positions match TRBD1. With V trimmed by 3 bases and J by 0 bases, 8 bases remained unmatched. CDR3 length: 16 residues. CDR1 MGHRA and CDR2 YSYEKL come from the germline V gene. This chain's CDR3 is CASSHRTGSSSYEQYF. The DNA of the CDR3 is TGCGCCAGCAGCCATCGGACAGGATCGAGCTCCTACGAGCAGTACTTC.

This clonotype appeared many times. V is TRBV28 and J is TRBJ2-7; no firm D call. There are 13 residues in the CDR3. In germline, CDR1 is MDHEN, CDR2 SYDVKM. Trimming left V 6 bases short and J 4 bases short, with 13 bases between. This chain's CDR3 is CASSLLPGYEQYF. The CDR3 bases are TGTGCCAGCAGCTTACTCCCGGGTTACGAGCAGTACTTC.